This TCR beta chain was sequenced in a study of T-cell reconstitution after alpha-beta-depleted transplantation in children (dated by TCRdb to 2016 to 2017). In terms of the full investigation: Using TCR repertoire profiling, the study quantitatively followed how T-cell immune reconstitution unfolded in children after TCRalphabeta/CD19-depleted allogeneic hematopoietic cell transplantation. The study at large found these results: The apparently early alphabetaT-cell count recovery about two months after transplant was reportedly dependent on only several hundred rapidly expanded clones derived from non-depleted graft cells. The frequencies of hyperexpanded clones fell over the following months, and after one year, T-cell counts and TCRbeta diversity were mostly attributed to newly produced T cells. The high TCRbeta diversity at day 60 in some patients was ascribed to recipient T cells and intrathymic progenitors that had survived conditioning.

Library creation used PCR. TCRdb lists the instrument as Illumina HiSeq 2500. Molecular barcoding was employed in the preparation of TCR libraries, with unique molecular identifiers being used to normalize TCRbeta repertoire quantification. TCRdb trimmed public reads at Q25 via fastp, called clones via MiXCR and kept in-frame beta chains. Each CDR3 protein gets just one entry, which takes the most common genes and DNA from the rows behind it. The sample yields some 460,000 distinct CDR3 sequences; about a sixth were counted once. The leading ten clones occupy 25% to 35% of the sample. In the paper's terms, the treatment or condition label means: allogeneic hematopoietic cell transplantation with graft depleted of TCRalphabeta T cells and CD19 B cells. Transplant recipients were children who received TCRalphabeta/CD19-depleted allogeneic hematopoietic cell grafts. As regards this clonotype: Its antigen is still unknown. The sample holds no much larger clone one base away, and base qualities are not on file.

Compared with germline, V lacks 11 bases and J lacks 5 bases; bases without a gene match: 2. CDR1 and CDR2, per the germline V gene, are ENHRY and SYGVKD. The CDR3 runs 12 amino acids, cysteine and phenylalanine included. Of the read, only the CDR3 DNA is kept; its 36 bases are in frame from base 1. The TCR sequence derives from a boy younger than two who had a stem cell transplant for Wiskott-Aldrich syndrome, so the T cells may come from the graft donor. This specimen consisted of PBMCs, mostly from graft donor cells, obtained 360 days after TCRalphabeta/CD19-depleted stem cell transplant. The rearranged segments are TRBV10-3 and TRBJ2-1; the central 11 bases match TRBD1. DNA sequence: TGTGCCGGACAGGGGGCGGACAATGAGCAGTTCTTC. It codes for CAGQGADNEQFF.